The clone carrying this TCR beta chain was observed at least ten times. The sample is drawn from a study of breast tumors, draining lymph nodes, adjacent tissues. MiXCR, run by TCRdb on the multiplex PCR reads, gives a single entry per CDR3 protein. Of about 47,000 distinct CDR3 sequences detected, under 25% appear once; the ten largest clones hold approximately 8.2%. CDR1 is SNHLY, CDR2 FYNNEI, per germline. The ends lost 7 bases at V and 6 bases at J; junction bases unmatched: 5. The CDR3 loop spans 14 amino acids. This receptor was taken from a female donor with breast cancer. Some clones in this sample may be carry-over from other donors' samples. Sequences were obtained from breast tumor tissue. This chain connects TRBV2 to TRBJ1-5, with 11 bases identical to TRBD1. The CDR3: CASKDRGPFQPQHF. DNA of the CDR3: TGTGCCAGCAAGGACAGGGGGCCCTTTCAGCCCCAGCATTTT.